What follows are 32 T cell receptor beta chains derived from one specimen sequenced in a study of T cells of healthy individuals. TCRdb used MiXCR to reprocess the 5' RACE reads, holding one entry per CDR3 protein. Counted here are around 100,000 distinct CDR3 sequences, around 17% occurring once; the ten biggest clones make up roughly 6.1%. The receptors stem from a human donor in good health.

This clonotype turned up a few times. J is TRBJ2-1 and V is TRBV28, with TRBD2 as a possible D gene (6 bases). V gave up 2 bases and J gave up 8 bases, with 16 bases separating them. The CDR3 runs to 15 residues. Looked up from germline, CDR1 is MDHEN and CDR2 is SYDVKM. The CDR3 sequence: CASSLGGLFSDEQFF. The CDR3 DNA reads TGTGCCAGCAGTTTAGGGGGACTCTTCAGCGATGAGCAGTTCTTC. The entire variable domain, with the rest obtained from reference TRBV28 and TRBJ2-1, is as follows: DVKVTQSSRYLVKRTGEKVFLECVQDMDHENMFWYRQDPGLGLRLIYFSYDVKMKEKGDIPEGYSVSREKKERFSLILESASTNQTSMYLCASSLGGLFSDEQFFGPGTRLTVL.

This clonotype occurred a few times. The rearrangement joins TRBV9 to TRBJ2-2; 8 bases are a match to TRBD2. The CDR3 has 16 amino acids. The V gene end was trimmed by 0 bases and the J gene end by 2 bases; junction bases not matched to a gene: 3. Per the germline V gene, CDR1 is SGDLS and CDR2 is YYNGEE. The CDR3, as DNA: TGTGCCAGCAGCGTAGGTCTAGCGGGTAACACCGGGGAGCTGTTTTTT. Protein product: CASSVGLAGNTGELFF.

The chain carries TRBV28 and TRBJ1-6, with D unclear. This CDR3 has 11 residues. Germline assignment: CDR1 MDHEN and CDR2 SYDVKM. Trimming pared 7 bases from V and 10 bases from J, leaving 8 bases between. CDR3 loop: CASNVRSPLHF. The CDR3 nucleotides are TGTGCCAGCAACGTGAGGTCACCCCTCCACTTT.

The chain recombines TRBV3-1 with TRBJ2-2; D possibly corresponds to TRBD2 (6 bases). The V end was cut by 5 bases, the J end by 2 bases, with 15 bases between. Germline CDR1 LGHDT, CDR2 YNNKEL (reference sequence). This CDR3 contains 16 residues. The CDR3 sequence is CASSLPGGRNTGELFF. For the CDR3, the DNA is TGTGCCAGCAGCTTACCCGGGGGAAGAAACACCGGGGAGCTGTTTTTT.

CDR3 nucleotide sequence: TGTGCCAGCTCACCGTATAGCACGGAGACCCAGTACTTC. Translation: CASSPYSTETQYF. The chain combines TRBV18 with TRBJ2-5, with no clear D. CDR3 length: 13 amino acids. V was cut by 3 bases and J by 5 bases, with 10 bases left in between. The germline V gene has CDR1 KGHSH and CDR2 LQKENI.

This clonotype appeared a few times. The chain couples TRBV27 to TRBJ1-2; tentative D call: TRBD1 (5 bases). V lost 6 bases to trimming and J lost 6 bases, with 14 bases between them. This CDR3 spans 13 amino acids. Germline V gives CDR1 MNHEY, CDR2 SMNVEV (reference sequence). For the CDR3, the DNA is TGTGCCAGCAGGCCAGGGACGATCCATGGCTACACCTTC. It specifies CASRPGTIHGYTF.

The table lists this clonotype with a few counts. This chain uses TRBV28 with TRBJ2-7, with D possibly TRBD2 on 6 matching bases. V was shortened by 4 bases and J by 2 bases, with 18 bases between the two germline ends. CDR1 is MDHEN and CDR2 is SYDVKM in the germline V gene. CDR3 length equals 16 residues. This chain's CDR3 is CASSSPEIGSTYEQYF. CDR3 in DNA: TGTGCCAGCAGTTCCCCGGAAATCGGGAGTACCTACGAGCAGTACTTC. Full variable domain (remainder filled in from reference TRBV28 and TRBJ2-7): DVKVTQSSRYLVKRTGEKVFLECVQDMDHENMFWYRQDPGLGLRLIYFSYDVKMKEKGDIPEGYSVSREKKERFSLILESASTNQTSMYLCASSSPEIGSTYEQYFGPGTRLTVT.

This clonotype was recorded only once. J is TRBJ2-1 and V is TRBV5-1; D uncertain. This CDR3 comprises 13 residues. Germline lookup yields CDR1 SGHRS and CDR2 YFSETQ. Trimming pared 3 bases from V and 7 bases from J, leaving 11 bases between. The CDR3 DNA follows: TGCGCCAGCAGCTCTGGACCGACTAATGAGCAGTTCTTC. It codes for CASSSGPTNEQFF.

This sequence joins TRBV12-3 or TRBV12-4 and TRBJ1-2; D is possibly TRBD1 (5 bases). The CDR3 extends over 15 amino acids. Deletions cut 3 bases from V and 6 bases from J, with 17 bases between. DNA of the CDR3: TGTGCCAGCAGTTTGGGGGGGGGATTAAGAGATGGCTACACCTTC. Translated, it gives CASSLGGGLRDGYTF.

This chain connects TRBV6-6 to TRBJ2-5; perhaps TRBD1 as D (6 bases). This CDR3 comprises 15 residues. Per the germline V gene, CDR1 is MNHNY and CDR2 is SVGAGI (reference sequence). Trimming shortened V by 6 bases and J by 0 bases, and 14 bases separated the two germline ends. The CDR3 sequence is CASRGHQGYQETQYF. For the CDR3, the DNA is TGTGCCAGCAGGGGGCATCAGGGGTACCAAGAGACCCAGTACTTC.

This clonotype was seen more than once but under ten times. This sequence may be a read error, since a much larger clone differs from it by one base. This chain uses TRBV29-1 with TRBJ1-2, with TRBD1 matching 8 bases. CDR1 is SQVTM, CDR2 ANQGSEA, per germline. The CDR3 contains 13 residues. This CDR3 reads CRAGQGANYGYTF. CDR3 DNA: TGCAGAGCCGGACAGGGAGCTAACTATGGCTACACCTTC.

This clonotype was counted ten times or more. This chain connects TRBV6-6 to TRBJ1-5; D gene uncertain. Per germline, CDR1 MNHNY and CDR2 SVGAGI (reference sequence). V lost 0 bases and J 5 bases, leaving 11 bases between the germline ends. The CDR3 is made up of 15 amino acids. The CDR3 nucleotides are TGTGCCAGCAGTTACTCGTCAGCCCGCCATCAGCCCCAGCATTTT. It codes for CASSYSSARHQPQHF.

This clonotype was seen ten or more times. This rearrangement joins TRBV6-1 to TRBJ2-1, with D unresolved. V lost 7 bases to trimming and J lost 5 bases, with 9 bases between them. The CDR3 has 12 residues. Germline loops: CDR1 MNHNS, CDR2 SASEGT. The CDR3: CASIPANNEQFF. CDR3 bases: TGTGCCAGCATACCTGCAAACAATGAGCAGTTCTTC.

This clonotype has a count of ten or more. The rearrangement uses TRBV20-1 and TRBJ2-3; unclear D gene. The CDR3 sequence is 14 residues long. Looked up from germline, CDR1 is DFQATT and CDR2 is SNEGSKA (reference sequence). Trimming took off 3 bases at V and 6 bases at J, with 16 bases between the two ends. The CDR3 DNA follows: TGCAGTGCTAGCGGTTGGTCCAGTGCGGATACGCAGTATTTT. Protein: CSASGWSSADTQYF.

The table lists this clonotype with many counts. The genes are TRBV20-1 and TRBJ2-3; TRBD2 aligns across 11 bases. V was clipped by 6 bases and J by 0 bases; unmatched bases: 8. This CDR3 region has 16 residues. Germline CDR1 and CDR2: DFQATT and SNEGSKA (reference sequence). Here the CDR3 DNA reads TGCAGTGCCCACGGGACTAGCGGAACTAGCACAGATACGCAGTATTTT. Its translation: CSAHGTSGTSTDTQYF.

A few counts support this clonotype. The V call is TRBV20-1, the J call TRBJ2-2, with 8 bases fitting TRBD1. This CDR3 spans 14 amino acids. With 0 bases clipped from V and 7 bases from J, the junction kept 4 bases outside the gene matches. Germline CDR1 DFQATT, CDR2 SNEGSKA (reference sequence). The CDR3 reads CSARDGQGGGELFF. The CDR3 DNA is TGCAGTGCTAGAGATGGACAGGGTGGCGGGGAGCTGTTTTTT.

J is TRBJ2-7 and V is TRBV9, with D perhaps TRBD1 (6 bases). Germline V gene data show CDR1 as SGDLS and CDR2 as YYNGEE. The CDR3 has 14 amino acids. With 3 bases removed from V and 3 bases from J, the gap between germline ends came to 13 bases. The CDR3 here is CASSGLQGNYEQYF. The CDR3 DNA follows: TGTGCCAGCAGCGGCCTACAGGGAAACTACGAGCAGTACTTC.

In this sample, this clonotype turned up many times. The V call is TRBV20-1, the J call TRBJ2-7, with 8 bases that match TRBD2. V trimming: 0 bases; J trimming: 2 bases; junction bases outside the gene matches: 6. The CDR3 has 15 amino acids. CDR1 is DFQATT and CDR2 is SNEGSKA in the germline V gene (reference sequence). This CDR3 is CSARDWAGGAYEQYF. The CDR3 nucleotides read TGCAGTGCTAGAGATTGGGCGGGAGGTGCCTACGAGCAGTACTTC.

This clonotype was recorded many times. The chain joins TRBV4-3 to TRBJ1-4, with D possibly TRBD1 on 5 matching bases. From germline, CDR1 is LGHNA and CDR2 YSLEER. V was shortened by 3 bases and J by 9 bases, with 14 bases between the two germline ends. The CDR3 has 14 residues. CDR3 DNA: TGCGCCAGCAGCCAGGAGACAGTCCGGAAAAAACTGTTTTTT. Residues: CASSQETVRKKLFF.

Only a few counts were recorded for this clonotype. V usage is TRBV7-2 and J usage is TRBJ1-5, with TRBD1 matching 7 bases. The CDR3 runs to 14 residues. The V and J ends lost 4 bases and 4 bases, in that order; junction bases with no gene match: 4. Germline V gene data show CDR1 as SGHTA and CDR2 as FQGNSA. The CDR3, as DNA: TGTGCCAGCAGCTCGGGACAGTCAAATCAGCCCCAGCATTTT. Its translation: CASSSGQSNQPQHF.

V gene TRBV7-8 combines with J gene TRBJ2-3; TRBD2 agrees at 11 bases. Germline CDR1 SGHVS, CDR2 FQNEAQ. The CDR3 sequence is 18 residues long. The V and J ends lost 5 bases and 6 bases, in that order; junction bases with no gene match: 16. The DNA for the CDR3 is TGTGCCAGCAGCCGTCTTTTTGCGGCTAGCGGGGGGAGGGATACGCAGTATTTT. Encoded protein: CASSRLFAASGGRDTQYF. Supplemented by reference TRBV7-8 and TRBJ2-3, the full variable domain reads GAGVSQSPRYKVAKRGQDVALRCDPISGHVSLFWYQQALGQGPEFLTYFQNEAQLDKSGLPSDRFFAERPEGSVSTLKIQRTQQEDSAVYLCASSRLFAASGGRDTQYFGPGTRLTVL.

This clonotype was seen ten or more times. The chain links TRBV5-6 to TRBJ2-7; 10 bases are shared with TRBD1. The V gene's germline CDR1 is SGHDT and CDR2 YYEEEE. The CDR3 length is 15 residues. V was pared by 4 bases and J by 5 bases, with 9 bases of the junction left unmatched. Here the CDR3 DNA reads TGTGCCAGCAGCATAGCGGGACAGGGGATAGACGAGCAGTACTTC. Translated, it gives CASSIAGQGIDEQYF.

The genes are TRBV6-5 and TRBJ2-1; a weak D match, TRBD2 (5 bases). V was shortened by 2 bases and J by 9 bases, with 8 bases between the two germline ends. The CDR3 consists of 12 residues. CDR1 is MNHEY, CDR2 SVGAGI, per germline. CDR3 sequence reads: CASSYRGSEQFF. The CDR3 DNA sequence: TGTGCCAGCAGTTACCGGGGTAGTGAGCAGTTCTTC.

The genes are TRBV18 and TRBJ2-3; 14 bases are a match to TRBD2. In germline, CDR1 is KGHSH, CDR2 LQKENI. After removal of 4 bases from V and 6 bases from J, the junction contained 12 bases not matched to a gene. CDR3 length equals 18 residues. In DNA form, the CDR3 reads TGTGCCAGCTCACGGACAGGCCCGGGACTAGCGGGGGCCGATACGCAGTATTTT. Translating it yields CASSRTGPGLAGADTQYF.

This chain joins TRBV6-6 and TRBJ2-2; maybe TRBD2 (5 bases). Germline CDR1 and CDR2: MNHNY and SVGAGI (reference sequence). The V and J ends lost 6 bases and 7 bases respectively, with 9 bases between them. The CDR3 spans 12 residues. The CDR3 is CASSYAGGELFF. CDR3 coding DNA: TGTGCCAGCAGCTATGCGGGCGGGGAGCTGTTTTTT.

This clonotype was counted only a few times. The V gene is TRBV2, the J gene TRBJ2-4; D not resolved. The CDR3 runs 13 residues. V lost 3 bases to trimming and J lost 2 bases, with 5 bases between them. Germline CDR1 SNHLY, CDR2 FYNNEI. CDR3 protein: CASSDNSKNIQYF. The DNA for the CDR3 is TGTGCCAGCAGTGATAATTCCAAAAACATTCAGTACTTC.

This clonotype came up a few times. The CDR3 reads CASSPFNALNSPLHF. In nucleotides, the CDR3 is TGTGCCAGCAGCCCATTTAATGCGCTAAATTCACCCCTCCACTTT. The V call is TRBV7-2, the J call TRBJ1-6; D not certain. The CDR3 covers 15 residues. The germline V and J ends were trimmed by 5 bases and 7 bases, with 15 bases remaining between them. Germline CDR1 and CDR2: SGHTA and FQGNSA.

The CDR3 DNA reads TGTGCCATCAGTGAGTCGTACCGGGGTACGGATACGCAGTATTTT. Protein: CAISESYRGTDTQYF. The chain recombines TRBV10-3 with TRBJ2-3; the D gene is possibly TRBD2 (5 bases). Trimming pared 0 bases from V and 6 bases from J, leaving 13 bases between. The germline V gene encodes CDR1 ENHRY and CDR2 SYGVKD. The CDR3 is 15 amino acids.

This clonotype came up many times. V and J are TRBV10-3 and TRBJ1-5; no definite D call. The length of the CDR3 is 13 residues. Trimming took 0 bases from V and 5 from J, leaving 5 bases between them. The germline V gene encodes CDR1 ENHRY and CDR2 SYGVKD. The CDR3 region is CAISESRDQPQHF. The CDR3 bases are TGTGCCATCAGTGAGTCCCGGGATCAGCCCCAGCATTTT.

This clonotype was seen ten or more times. For the CDR3, the DNA is TGTGCCAGCAGCACAGGACAGGTGAACACTGAAGCTTTCTTT. This gives the protein CASSTGQVNTEAFF. The chain links TRBV7-6 to TRBJ1-1; 7 bases line up with TRBD1. With V trimmed by 5 bases and J by 0 bases, 3 bases remained unmatched. CDR3 length: 14 amino acids. Germline V CDR1 and CDR2: SGHVS, FNYEAQ.

The chain uses TRBV20-1 and TRBJ1-2, with 7 bases that match TRBD1. The germline gives CDR1 DFQATT, CDR2 SNEGSKA (reference sequence). J gave up 2 bases and V 6 bases, and 6 bases lay outside the gene matches. The CDR3 length is 13 residues. In nucleotides, the CDR3 is TGCAGTGCCCTCAAGACAGGGAACTATGGCTACACCTTC. Translating it yields CSALKTGNYGYTF.

The chain carries TRBV15 and TRBJ2-2; 7 bases agree with TRBD1. V was clipped by 0 bases and J by 6 bases; unmatched bases: 10. The CDR3 runs to 17 residues. Germline lookup yields CDR1 LNHNV and CDR2 YYDKDF (reference sequence). CDR3: CATSRDVGGASPGELFF. CDR3 sequence (DNA): TGTGCCACCAGCAGAGACGTAGGGGGCGCTTCCCCCGGGGAGCTGTTTTTT. Drawing the rest from reference TRBV15 and TRBJ2-2, the complete variable domain is DAMVIQNPRYQVTQFGKPVTLSCSQTLNHNVMYWYQQKSSQAPKLLFHYYDKDFNNEADTPDNFQSRRPNTSFCFLDIRSPGLGDTAMYLCATSRDVGGASPGELFFGEGSRLTVL.